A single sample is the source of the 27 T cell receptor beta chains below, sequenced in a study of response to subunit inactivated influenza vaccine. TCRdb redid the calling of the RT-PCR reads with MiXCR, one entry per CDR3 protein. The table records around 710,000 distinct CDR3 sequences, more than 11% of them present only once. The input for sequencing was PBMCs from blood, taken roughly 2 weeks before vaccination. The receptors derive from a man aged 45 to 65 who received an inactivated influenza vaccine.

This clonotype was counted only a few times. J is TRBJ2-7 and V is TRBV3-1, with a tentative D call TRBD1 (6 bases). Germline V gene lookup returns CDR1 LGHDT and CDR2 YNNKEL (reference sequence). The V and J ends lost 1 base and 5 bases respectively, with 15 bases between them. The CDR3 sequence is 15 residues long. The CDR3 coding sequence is TGTGCCAGCAGCCAAGTGGCAGGGGTTCTCCACGAGCAGTACTTC. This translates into CASSQVAGVLHEQYF.

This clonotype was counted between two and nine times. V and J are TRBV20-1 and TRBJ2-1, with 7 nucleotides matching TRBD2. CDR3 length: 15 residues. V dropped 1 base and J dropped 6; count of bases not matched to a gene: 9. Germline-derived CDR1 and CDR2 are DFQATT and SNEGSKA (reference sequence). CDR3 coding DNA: TGCAGTGCTAGAGGAGACGCGGGAGTTGTCAATGAGCAGTTCTTC. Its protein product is CSARGDAGVVNEQFF.

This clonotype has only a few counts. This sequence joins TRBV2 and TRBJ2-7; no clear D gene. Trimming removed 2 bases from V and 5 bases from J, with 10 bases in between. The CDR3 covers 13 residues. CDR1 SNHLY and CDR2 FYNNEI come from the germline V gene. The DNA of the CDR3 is TGTGCCAGCAGTGAAAGGATAGGAAACGAGCAGTACTTC. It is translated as CASSERIGNEQYF.

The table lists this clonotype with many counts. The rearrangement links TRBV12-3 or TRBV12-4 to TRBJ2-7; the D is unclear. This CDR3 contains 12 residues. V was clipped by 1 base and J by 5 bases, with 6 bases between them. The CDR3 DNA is TGTGCCAGCAGTTTAGGTCTACACGAGCAGTACTTC. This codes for CASSLGLHEQYF.

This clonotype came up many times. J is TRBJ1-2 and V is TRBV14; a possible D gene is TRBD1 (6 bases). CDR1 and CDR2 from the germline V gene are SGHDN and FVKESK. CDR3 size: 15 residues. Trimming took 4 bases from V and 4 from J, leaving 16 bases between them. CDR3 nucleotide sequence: TGTGCCAGCAGCCTAAACAGGGCACCGAGCTATGGCTACACCTTC. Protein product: CASSLNRAPSYGYTF.

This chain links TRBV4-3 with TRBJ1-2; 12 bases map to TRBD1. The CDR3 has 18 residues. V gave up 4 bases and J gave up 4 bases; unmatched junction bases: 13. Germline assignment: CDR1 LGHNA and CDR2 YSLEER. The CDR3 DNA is TGCGCCAGCAGCCGAGAGCATAAGGGACAGGGGGCTACCTATGGCTACACCTTC. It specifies CASSREHKGQGATYGYTF.

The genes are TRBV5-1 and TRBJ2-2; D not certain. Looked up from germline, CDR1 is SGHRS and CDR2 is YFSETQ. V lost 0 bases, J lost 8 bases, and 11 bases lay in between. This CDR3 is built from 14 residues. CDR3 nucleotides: TGCGCCAGCAGCTTGGAGGTCCCGGGTGGGGAGCTGTTTTTT. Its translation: CASSLEVPGGELFF.

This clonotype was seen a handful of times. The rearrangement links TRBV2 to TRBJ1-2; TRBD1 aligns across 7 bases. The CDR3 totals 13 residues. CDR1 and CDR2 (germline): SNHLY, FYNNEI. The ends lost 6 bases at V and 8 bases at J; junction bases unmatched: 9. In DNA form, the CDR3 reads TGTGCCAGCAGAACGACAGGGAAAGGCGGCTACACCTTC. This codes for CASRTTGKGGYTF.

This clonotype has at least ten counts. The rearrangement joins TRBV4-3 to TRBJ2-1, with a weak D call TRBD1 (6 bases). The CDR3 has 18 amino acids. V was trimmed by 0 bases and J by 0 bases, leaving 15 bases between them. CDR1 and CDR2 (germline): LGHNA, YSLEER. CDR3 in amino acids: CASSQDIDRPSSYNEQFF. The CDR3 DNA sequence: TGCGCCAGCAGCCAAGACATTGACAGGCCAAGCTCCTACAATGAGCAGTTCTTC.

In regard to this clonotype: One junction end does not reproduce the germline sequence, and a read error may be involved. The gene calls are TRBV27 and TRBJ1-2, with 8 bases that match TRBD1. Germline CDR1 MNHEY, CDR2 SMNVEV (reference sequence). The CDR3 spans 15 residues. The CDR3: CASTLRGRGRYGYTF. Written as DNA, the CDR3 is TGTGCCAGCACTTTAAGGGGCAGGGGGCGATATGGCTACACCTTC.

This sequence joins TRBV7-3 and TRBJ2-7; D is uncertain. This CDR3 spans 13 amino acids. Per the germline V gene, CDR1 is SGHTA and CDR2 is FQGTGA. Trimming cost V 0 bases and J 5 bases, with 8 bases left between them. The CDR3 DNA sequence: TGTGCCAGCAGCTTAACGGGGTTCGACGAGCAGTACTTC. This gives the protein CASSLTGFDEQYF.

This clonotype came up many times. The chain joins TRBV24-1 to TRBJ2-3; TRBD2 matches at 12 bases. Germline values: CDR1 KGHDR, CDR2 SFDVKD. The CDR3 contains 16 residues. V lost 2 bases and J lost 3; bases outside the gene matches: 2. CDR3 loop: CATSDSLAGGTDTQYF. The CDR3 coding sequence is TGTGCCACCAGTGATTCACTAGCGGGAGGTACAGATACGCAGTATTTT.

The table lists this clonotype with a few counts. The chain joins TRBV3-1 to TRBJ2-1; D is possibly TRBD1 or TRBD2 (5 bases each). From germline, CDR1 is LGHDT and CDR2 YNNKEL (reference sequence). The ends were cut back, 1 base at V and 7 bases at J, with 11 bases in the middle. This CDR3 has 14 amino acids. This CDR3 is CASSQGGWGNEQFF. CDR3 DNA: TGTGCCAGCAGCCAAGGGGGATGGGGGAATGAGCAGTTCTTC.

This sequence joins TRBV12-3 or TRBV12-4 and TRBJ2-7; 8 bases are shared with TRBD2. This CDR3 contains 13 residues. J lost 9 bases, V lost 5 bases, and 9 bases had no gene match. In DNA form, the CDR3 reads TGTGCCAGCAGTCACCGTAGCGGGAATGGGCAGTACTTC. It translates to CASSHRSGNGQYF.

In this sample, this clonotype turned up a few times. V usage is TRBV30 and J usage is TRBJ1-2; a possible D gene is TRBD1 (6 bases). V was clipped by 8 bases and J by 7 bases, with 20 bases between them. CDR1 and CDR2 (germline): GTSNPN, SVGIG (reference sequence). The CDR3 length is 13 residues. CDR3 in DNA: TGTGCCGGTCACGACAGGCCCACGGGTGGCTACACCTTC. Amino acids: CAGHDRPTGGYTF.

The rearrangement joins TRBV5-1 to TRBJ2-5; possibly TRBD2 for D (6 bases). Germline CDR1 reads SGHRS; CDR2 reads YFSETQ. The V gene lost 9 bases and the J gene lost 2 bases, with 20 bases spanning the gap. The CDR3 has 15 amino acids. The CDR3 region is CATNGGTLQQETQYF. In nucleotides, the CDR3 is TGCGCCACCAACGGGGGAACACTCCAACAAGAGACCCAGTACTTC.

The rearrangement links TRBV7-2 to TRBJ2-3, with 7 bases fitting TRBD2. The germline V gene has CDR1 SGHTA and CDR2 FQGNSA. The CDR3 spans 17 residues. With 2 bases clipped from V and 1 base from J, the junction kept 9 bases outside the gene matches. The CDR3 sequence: CASSLSPSGGGTDTQYF. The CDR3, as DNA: TGTGCCAGCAGCTTATCTCCTAGCGGAGGGGGCACAGATACGCAGTATTTT. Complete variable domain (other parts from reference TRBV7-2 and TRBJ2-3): GAGVSQSPSNKVTEKGKDVELRCDPISGHTALYWYRQSLGQGLEFLIYFQGNSAPDKSGLPSDRFSAERTGGSVSTLTIQRTQQEDSAVYLCASSLSPSGGGTDTQYFGPGTRLTVL.

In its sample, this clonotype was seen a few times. The CDR3 bases are TGCGCCAGCAGCCCAACGGCTCCCTCCTACGAGCAGTACTTC. Residues: CASSPTAPSYEQYF. J is TRBJ2-7 and V is TRBV5-1; D is unresolved. The CDR3 is 14 residues long. Germline lookup yields CDR1 SGHRS and CDR2 YFSETQ. V gave up 4 bases and J gave up 0 bases, with 11 bases separating them.

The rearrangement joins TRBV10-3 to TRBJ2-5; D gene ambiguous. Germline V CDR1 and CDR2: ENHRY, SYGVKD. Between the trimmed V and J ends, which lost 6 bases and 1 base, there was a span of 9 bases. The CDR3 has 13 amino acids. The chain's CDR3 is CAIRSGSQETQYF. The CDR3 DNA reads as TGTGCCATCAGGTCGGGCTCCCAAGAGACCCAGTACTTC.

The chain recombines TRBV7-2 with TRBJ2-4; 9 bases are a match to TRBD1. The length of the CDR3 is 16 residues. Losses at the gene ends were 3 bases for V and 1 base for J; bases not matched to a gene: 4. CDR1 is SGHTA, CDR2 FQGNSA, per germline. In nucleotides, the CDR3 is TGTGCCAGCAGCTTCCGGACAGGGGTTGCCAAAAACATTCAGTACTTC. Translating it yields CASSFRTGVAKNIQYF.

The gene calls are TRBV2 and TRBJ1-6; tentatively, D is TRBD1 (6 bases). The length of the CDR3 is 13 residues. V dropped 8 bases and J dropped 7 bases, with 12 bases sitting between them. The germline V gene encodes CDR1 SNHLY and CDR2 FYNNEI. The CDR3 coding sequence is TGTGCCAGCCACAGGGTTGAAAATTCACCCCTCCACTTT. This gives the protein CASHRVENSPLHF.

Here the CDR3 reads CASSDRGPEAFF. The CDR3 coding sequence is TGTGCCAGCTCGGACAGGGGACCTGAAGCTTTCTTT. This chain connects TRBV6-6 to TRBJ1-1, with 9 bases aligning to TRBD1. Germline V gene sequence: CDR1 MNHNY, CDR2 SVGAGI (reference sequence). The CDR3 is 12 amino acids. Trimming cost V 8 bases and J 6 bases; bases outside gene matches: 4.

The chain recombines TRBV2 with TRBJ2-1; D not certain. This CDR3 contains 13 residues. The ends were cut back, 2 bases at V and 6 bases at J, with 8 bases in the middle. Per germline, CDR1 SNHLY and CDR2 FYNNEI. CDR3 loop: CASSETNFNEQFF. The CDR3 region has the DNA TGTGCCAGCAGTGAAACAAACTTCAATGAGCAGTTCTTC. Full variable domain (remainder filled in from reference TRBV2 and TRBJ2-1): EPEVTQTPSHQVTQMGQEVILRCVPISNHLYFYWYRQILGQKVEFLVSFYNNEISEKSEIFDDQFSVERPDGSNFTLKIRSTKLEDSAMYFCASSETNFNEQFFGPGTRLTVL.

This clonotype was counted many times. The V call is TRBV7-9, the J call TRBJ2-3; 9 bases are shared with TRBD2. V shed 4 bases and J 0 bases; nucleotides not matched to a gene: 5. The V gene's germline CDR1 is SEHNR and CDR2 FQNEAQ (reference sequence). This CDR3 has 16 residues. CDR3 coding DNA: TGTGCCAGCAGCTCCCGGACTAGCGCGAGCACAGATACGCAGTATTTT. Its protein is CASSSRTSASTDTQYF.

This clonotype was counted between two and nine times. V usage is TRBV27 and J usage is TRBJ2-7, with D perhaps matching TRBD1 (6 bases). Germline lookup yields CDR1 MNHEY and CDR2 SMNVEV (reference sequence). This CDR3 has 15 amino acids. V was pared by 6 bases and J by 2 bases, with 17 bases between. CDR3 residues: CASRVTGRGTYEQYF. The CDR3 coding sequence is TGTGCCAGCAGAGTCACGGGCAGGGGAACCTACGAGCAGTACTTC.

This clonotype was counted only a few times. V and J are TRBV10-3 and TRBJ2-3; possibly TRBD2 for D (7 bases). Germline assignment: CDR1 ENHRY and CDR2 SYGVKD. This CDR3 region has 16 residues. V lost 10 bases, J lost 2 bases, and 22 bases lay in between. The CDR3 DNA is TGTGCCACCAGAGGCAGGGAGGGACAAATCACAGATACGCAGTATTTT. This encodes CATRGREGQITDTQYF.

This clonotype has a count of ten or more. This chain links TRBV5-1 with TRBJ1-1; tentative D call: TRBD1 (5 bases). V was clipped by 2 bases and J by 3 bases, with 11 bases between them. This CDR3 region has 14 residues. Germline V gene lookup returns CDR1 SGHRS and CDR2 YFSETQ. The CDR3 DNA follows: TGCGCCAGCAGCTTACAGGAGGGGTACACTGAAGCTTTCTTT. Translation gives CASSLQEGYTEAFF.